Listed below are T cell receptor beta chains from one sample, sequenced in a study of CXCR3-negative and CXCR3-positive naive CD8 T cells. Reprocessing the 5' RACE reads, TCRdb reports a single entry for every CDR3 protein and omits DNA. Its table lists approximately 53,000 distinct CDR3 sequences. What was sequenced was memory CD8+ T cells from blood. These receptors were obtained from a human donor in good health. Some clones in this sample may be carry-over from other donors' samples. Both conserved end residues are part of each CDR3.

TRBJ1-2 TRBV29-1 CSVEDTYSDGYTF
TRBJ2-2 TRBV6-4 CASSDISGSVTGELFF
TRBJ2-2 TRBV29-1 CSVGGLAGELFF
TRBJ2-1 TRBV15 CATSSGAGEGNEQFF
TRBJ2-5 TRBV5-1 CASSFPGALQETQYF
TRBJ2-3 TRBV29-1 CSMGIYTDTQYF
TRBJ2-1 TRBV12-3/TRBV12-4 CASSLGSSEQFF
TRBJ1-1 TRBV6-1 CASSEAGYNTEAFF
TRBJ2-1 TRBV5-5 CASSLDPLGVAGVDYNEQFF
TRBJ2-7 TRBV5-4 CASSFGGEYEQYF